Listed below are T cell receptor beta chains from one sample, sequenced in a study of T cells in Graves' hyperthyroidism and ophthalmopathy. TCRdb re-analysed the multiplex PCR reads in MiXCR, keeping a single row per CDR3 protein. The sample has 450,000 to 500,000 distinct CDR3 sequences; about 22% are singletons. The sample was blood. Every receptor here comes from a woman in her 70s with Graves' ophthalmopathy. Each CDR3 is given with its conserved first and last residue. A D gene is named only where the DNA matches it firmly. Part of the rows lack a size; the others show once, few, many or a class for expanded clones.

clone_size	v_call	j_call	d_call	cdr3_nt	cdr3_aa
-	TRBV19	TRBJ2-2	-	TGTGCCAGTAGTATAGGGCACCTCAATACCGGGGAGCTGTTTTTT	CASSIGHLNTGELFF
few	TRBV3-1	TRBJ2-7	TRBD2	TGTGCCAGCAGCCAAGATAAAGCGGGAGACCTCGGGCAGTACTTC	CASSQDKAGDLGQYF
few	TRBV6-1	TRBJ1-6	TRBD1	TGTGCCAGCACCGGGACAGGGCTGAATTCACCCCTCCACTTT	CASTGTGLNSPLHF
few	TRBV5-1	TRBJ2-5	-	TGCGCCAGCAGCTGGGGCGAGGGGCTAGAGACCCAGTACTTC	CASSWGEGLETQYF
-	TRBV5-1	TRBJ2-1	TRBD2	TGCGCCAGCTTTCAAGCGGGGGGCTCCTACAATGAGCAGTTCTTC	CASFQAGGSYNEQFF
-	TRBV6-1	TRBJ1-5	-	TGTGCCAGCAGTGCAAATACAGTTAGCAATCAGCCCCAGCATTTT	CASSANTVSNQPQHF
few	TRBV6-1	TRBJ1-5	-	TGTGCCAGCAGTGTAGAGTTTACTCAGCCCCAGCATTTT	CASSVEFTQPQHF
few	TRBV3-1	TRBJ1-2	TRBD1	TGTGCCAGCAGCCAAGAGTTAACAGGGGGGAATTATGGCTACACCTTC	CASSQELTGGNYGYTF
many	TRBV28	TRBJ2-7	TRBD2	TGTGCCAGCAGTCTGGGGTCGGCTAGCGGAAACTACGAGCAGTACTTC	CASSLGSASGNYEQYF
-	TRBV4-1	TRBJ1-2	-	TGCGCCAGCAGCCATCCCAAGGAATTTGGCTACACCTTC	CASSHPKEFGYTF
many	TRBV3-1	TRBJ1-5	-	TGTGCCAGCAGCCAATCCGGGTTGAGCAATCAGCCCCAGCATTTT	CASSQSGLSNQPQHF
few	TRBV20-1	TRBJ2-5	-	TGCAGTGCCCGGGGGGCGACGCTCCAAGAGACCCAGTACTTC	CSARGATLQETQYF
few	TRBV2	TRBJ2-2	-	TGTGCCAGCAGCCCGGGACAAACCATCACCGGGGAGCTGTTTTTT	CASSPGQTITGELFF
-	TRBV2	TRBJ1-4	-	TGTGCCAGCAGGAGGGGGGCCCTTGCAACTAATGAAAAACTGTTTTTT	CASRRGALATNEKLFF
few	TRBV30	TRBJ1-1	-	TGTGCCTGGAGAGGGATGAACACTGAAGCTTTCTTT	CAWRGMNTEAFF
-	TRBV24-1	TRBJ2-2	TRBD1	TGTGCCACGGGACAGCCGAACACCGGGGAGCTGTTTTTT	CATGQPNTGELFF
few	TRBV7-6	TRBJ2-7	TRBD1	TGTGCCAGCAGCTTAGTCGCACAGGGGGCCGGTGGCGAGCAGTACTTC	CASSLVAQGAGGEQYF
-	TRBV19	TRBJ1-4	-	TGTGCCAGTAGTCCTCGGGGGGGAAGTTATGAAAAACTGTTTTTT	CASSPRGGSYEKLFF
few	TRBV3-1	TRBJ1-1	-	TGTGCCAGCAGCCAAGCTACGGGCACTGAAGCTTTCTTT	CASSQATGTEAFF
-	TRBV12-3/TRBV12-4	TRBJ1-3	-	TGTGCCAGCAGTCAGATGCTTCTCTCTGGAAACACCATATATTTT	CASSQMLLSGNTIYF
-	TRBV20-1	TRBJ2-3	-	TGCAGTGCCTCACTCGAGGGACCATCGCAGTATTTT	CSASLEGPSQYF
many	TRBV28	TRBJ2-2	TRBD1	TGTGCCAGCAGTTCATACAGGGGGCTTTATGAGGCCGGGGAGCTGTTTTTT	CASSSYRGLYEAGELFF
many	TRBV3-1	TRBJ2-2	-	TGTGCCAGCAGACTGACCGGGGAGCTGTTTTTT	CASRLTGELFF
-	TRBV30	TRBJ1-4	-	TGTGCCTGGAGTTTGGGGGGGGAAAAACTGTTTTTT	CAWSLGGEKLFF
-	TRBV5-5	TRBJ1-1	-	TGTGCCAGCAGTTCCCCGTGGGGGGGGCGGAGGGTCCTGGATGGGGCTTTCTTT	CASSSPWGGRRVLDGAFF
many	TRBV28	TRBJ1-1	-	TGTGCCAGCAGTTTATCTGGGACTAACACTGAAGCTTTCTTT	CASSLSGTNTEAFF
few	TRBV15	TRBJ2-3	-	TGTGCCACCAGCAGAGATGCCGGGCCTAGCACAGATACGCAGTATTTT	CATSRDAGPSTDTQYF
-	TRBV29-1	TRBJ2-7	TRBD1	TGCAGCGTTATCAGGGGGTACGAGCAGTACTTC	CSVIRGYEQYF
-	TRBV25-1	TRBJ1-4	-	TGTGCCAGCAGTGTAGGTACAGGGCTTGGCGAAAAACTGTTTTTT	CASSVGTGLGEKLFF
-	TRBV6-5	TRBJ2-7	TRBD2	TGTGCCAGCAGTTACTCGAGTTCAGCGGGAGACTCCTACGAGCAGTACTTC	CASSYSSSAGDSYEQYF
-	TRBV5-1	TRBJ1-2	TRBD1	TGCGCCAGCAGCCAACGGGACAGGGATGGTGGCTACACCTTC	CASSQRDRDGGYTF
once	TRBV6-5	TRBJ2-3	TRBD2	TGTGCCAGCAGTTACCGTGGGACTAGCGGGAGGGGCAGCACAGATACGCAGTATTTT	CASSYRGTSGRGSTDTQYF
-	TRBV20-1	TRBJ1-1	-	TGCAGTGCTAGAGCTGGGGGGGCGGGGGTCACTGAAGCTTTCTTT	CSARAGGAGVTEAFF
many	TRBV28	TRBJ2-7	-	TGTGCCAGCAGGGGACCCTACGAGCAGTACTTC	CASRGPYEQYF
few	TRBV29-1	TRBJ1-1	-	TGCAGCGTCGCCGGGGCCACTGAAGCTTTCTTT	CSVAGATEAFF
-	TRBV2	TRBJ2-1	TRBD2	TGTGCCAGCTTAGGGTTAAGCGGGAACAATGAGCAGTTCTTC	CASLGLSGNNEQFF
few	TRBV12-3/TRBV12-4	TRBJ2-7	-	TGTGCCAGCAGTTTAAGGGGCGAGTACAACGAGCAGTACTTC	CASSLRGEYNEQYF
few	TRBV28	TRBJ2-2	TRBD2	TGTGCCAGCAGCCTACGGGGGGGCGGGAGCGCCTCCGGGGAGCTGTTTTTT	CASSLRGGGSASGELFF
many	TRBV28	TRBJ2-7	TRBD1	TGTGCCAGCTGCGCAGGGGGAAAGGCCTACGAGCAGTACTTC	CASCAGGKAYEQYF
many	TRBV2	TRBJ2-3	-	TGTGCCAGCAGACCACCGGGACTTACCACAGATACGCAGTATTTT	CASRPPGLTTDTQYF
many	TRBV24-1	TRBJ1-2	TRBD1	TGTGCCACCAGTGTATCGACAGGGAACGGCTACACCTTC	CATSVSTGNGYTF
-	TRBV5-1	TRBJ1-1	TRBD1	TGCGCCAGCAGCTTGTCACAGGGGGCTTCCACTGAAGCTTTCTTT	CASSLSQGASTEAFF
few	TRBV10-3	TRBJ2-7	TRBD2	TGTGCCACGAGTCCAGCGGGAGGAAGGTACGAGCAGTACTTC	CATSPAGGRYEQYF
few	TRBV9	TRBJ2-1	-	TGTGCCAGCAGCCGGGTTCGGAATGAGCAGTTCTTC	CASSRVRNEQFF
few	TRBV11-2	TRBJ2-7	-	TGTGCCAGCAGCTTACACGGAACTGGGGAGCAGTACTTC	CASSLHGTGEQYF
-	TRBV28	TRBJ1-5	TRBD1	TGTGCCAGCAGTTTATGGCTCGGTCTGACAGGGGCTTTTGGGAGCAATCAGCCCCAGCATTTT	CASSLWLGLTGAFGSNQPQHF
many	TRBV28	TRBJ2-3	TRBD1	TGTGCCAGCAGTTTAGGTGACAGGGGGCGTGCAGATACGCAGTATTTT	CASSLGDRGRADTQYF
-	TRBV10-3	TRBJ2-1	TRBD2	TGTGCCATCAGTGAGTCATCGGGAGGGAGTAATGAGCAGTTCTTC	CAISESSGGSNEQFF
-	TRBV5-6	TRBJ1-2	-	TGTGCCAGCAGCTTGGTCGGGACGAGGGGTCGAGGCTACACCTTC	CASSLVGTRGRGYTF
-	TRBV20-1	TRBJ2-1	-	TGCAGTGCCCTCTTCCAAAACGTACTAGTCGGGTTAAGCAACTCCTACAATGAGCAGTTCTTC	CSALFQNVLVGLSNSYNEQFF
-	TRBV20-1	TRBJ1-5	TRBD1	TGCAGTGCTCAACAGGGGCCGTTAAGCAATCAGCCCCAGCATTTT	CSAQQGPLSNQPQHF
many	TRBV28	TRBJ2-3	-	TGTGCCACCACGGGGACACCAGGGGGCACAGATACGCAGTATTTT	CATTGTPGGTDTQYF
many	TRBV7-2	TRBJ2-1	TRBD2	TGTGCCAGCAGGGCGACTAGCGCCCAATACAATGAGCAGTTCTTC	CASRATSAQYNEQFF
few	TRBV20-1	TRBJ2-5	-	TGCAGTGCTAGAGATCTTGGTGTCGGACCGGGGACCCAGTACTTC	CSARDLGVGPGTQYF
-	TRBV10-3	TRBJ2-7	TRBD1	TGTGCCATCAGTGATAGGACAGGGGGGAGCTACGAGCAGTACTTC	CAISDRTGGSYEQYF
many	TRBV7-2	TRBJ2-3	-	TGTGCCAGCCGCCGGGGAGAGAGCACAGATACGCAGTATTTT	CASRRGESTDTQYF
-	TRBV27	TRBJ1-5	-	TGTGCCAGCAGTTTAATCGCGGGGGGCGAGCGACAGCCCCAGCATTTT	CASSLIAGGERQPQHF